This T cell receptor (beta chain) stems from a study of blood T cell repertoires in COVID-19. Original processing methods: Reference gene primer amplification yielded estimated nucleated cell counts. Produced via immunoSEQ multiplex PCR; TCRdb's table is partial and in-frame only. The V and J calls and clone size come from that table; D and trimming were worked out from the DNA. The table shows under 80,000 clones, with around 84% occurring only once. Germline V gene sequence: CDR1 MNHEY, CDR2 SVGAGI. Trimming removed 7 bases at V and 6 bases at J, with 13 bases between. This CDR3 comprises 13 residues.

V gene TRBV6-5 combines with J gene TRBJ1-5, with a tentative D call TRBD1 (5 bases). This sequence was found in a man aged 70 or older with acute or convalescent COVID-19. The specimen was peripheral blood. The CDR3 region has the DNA TGTGCCAGCACTCCGGGGGTGAGTCAGCCCCAGCATTTT. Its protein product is CASTPGVSQPQHF.